This T cell receptor beta chain was observed in a study of T cell changes during pregnancy in multiple sclerosis. The CDR3 has 16 amino acids. Germline CDR1 MNHNS, CDR2 SASEGT. V was cut by 1 base and J by 3 bases, with 12 bases left in between. The table came from immunoSEQ multiplex PCR; TCRdb's copy has only in-frame clones and leaves some out. The sample lists roughly 42,000 clones; 70% to 90% were seen once. This clonotype was obtained from a female donor with multiple sclerosis, enrolled in a pregnancy study. V and J are TRBV6-1 and TRBJ1-4, with D unresolved. Source: CD4+ T cells from peripheral blood mononuclear cells, taken in the first trimester of pregnancy. CDR3 amino acids: CASSEVSAVPNEKLFF. Written as DNA, the CDR3 is TGTGCCAGCAGTGAAGTCTCCGCGGTCCCTAATGAAAAACTGTTTTTT.